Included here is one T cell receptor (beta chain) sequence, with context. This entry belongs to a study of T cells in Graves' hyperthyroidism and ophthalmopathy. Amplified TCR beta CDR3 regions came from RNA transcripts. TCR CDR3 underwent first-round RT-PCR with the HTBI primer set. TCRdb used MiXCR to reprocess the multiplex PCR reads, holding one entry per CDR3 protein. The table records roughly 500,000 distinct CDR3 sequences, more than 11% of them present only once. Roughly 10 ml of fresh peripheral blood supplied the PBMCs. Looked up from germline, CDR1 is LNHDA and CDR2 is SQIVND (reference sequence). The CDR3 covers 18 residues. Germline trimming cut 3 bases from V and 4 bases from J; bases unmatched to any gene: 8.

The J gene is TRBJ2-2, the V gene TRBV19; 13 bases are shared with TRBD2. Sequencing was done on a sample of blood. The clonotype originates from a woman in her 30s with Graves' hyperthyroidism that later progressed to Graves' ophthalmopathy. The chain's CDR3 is CASSIGAGTSGITGELFF. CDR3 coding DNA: TGTGCCAGTAGTATTGGGGCTGGGACTAGCGGGATCACCGGGGAGCTGTTTTTT.